The clone carrying this TCR beta chain showed up many times. This sample is part of a study of human T cells and chemical hapten exposure. It was the library that attached unique molecular identifiers to individual cDNA molecules. In the authors' workflow: Per sample, the median was around 96,000 TCRs, with values from roughly 23,000 to 640,000. TCRdb used MiXCR to reprocess the RACE reads, holding one entry per CDR3 protein. TCRdb's processing, not the authors', yielded these V and J calls. The sample has 80,000 to 100,000 distinct CDR3 sequences, 12% seen once. There are 16 residues in the CDR3. Per the germline V gene, CDR1 is SGHAT and CDR2 is FQNNGV. Trimming removed 1 base from V and 3 bases from J, with 10 bases in between. Regarding time point: patch test 1, 2 weeks after DPC sensitization. Indicated treatment: therapeutic diphenylcyclopropenone sensitization with weekly scalp DPC.

The gene calls are TRBV11-2 and TRBJ2-6; D might be TRBD2 (6 bases). The sample was whole blood, taken in connection with sensitization to the hapten diphenylcyclopropenone (DPC). The clonotype comes from a woman between 40 and 50 years old with alopecia areata. Some clones in this sample may be carry-over from other donors' samples. CDR3 coding DNA: TGTGCCAGCAGCTTAGGCTCGGGGGTTGGGGCCAACGTCCTGACTTTC. Its translation: CASSLGSGVGANVLTF. The variable domain in full, completed from reference TRBV11-2 and TRBJ2-6, reads EAGVAQSPRYKIIEKRQSVAFWCNPISGHATLYWYQQILGQGPKLLIQFQNNGVVDDSQLPKDRFSAERLKGVDSTLKIQPAKLEDSAVYLCASSLGSGVGANVLTFGAGSRLTVL.